Following are 8 T cell receptor beta chains from one sample sequenced in a study of T cell repertoires in cytomegalovirus infection. Using its own MiXCR run on the reads, TCRdb lists one record per CDR3 protein. The data hold 200,000 or so distinct CDR3 sequences, with 28% observed a single time. Sequenced sample: PBMCs. These receptor sequences come from a human donor in good health (CMV status not recorded). Some clones in this sample may be carry-over from other donors' samples.

This clonotype has only a few counts. The rearrangement uses TRBV12-3 or TRBV12-4 and TRBJ2-3; D possibly corresponds to TRBD2 (7 bases). Trimming took off 4 bases at V and 3 bases at J, with 17 bases between the two ends. This CDR3 has 16 residues. The CDR3 DNA reads as TGTGCCAGCAGTTCCTCCGGCGGGGGCCAGACAGATACGCAGTATTTT. Its protein is CASSSSGGGQTDTQYF.

The chain uses TRBV7-8 and TRBJ1-3; D is undetermined. Trimming took 1 base from V and 4 from J, leaving 8 bases between them. Germline CDR1 SGHVS, CDR2 FQNEAQ. The CDR3 has 14 residues. For the CDR3, the DNA is TGTGCCAGCAGCTTAGGGGGAGTCGGAAACACCATATATTTT. This gives the protein CASSLGGVGNTIYF.

V is TRBV20-1 and J is TRBJ2-1; D unresolved. The CDR3 is made up of 15 amino acids. Trimming shortened V by 3 bases and J by 2 bases, and 14 bases separated the two germline ends. The germline CDR1 and CDR2 sequences are DFQATT and SNEGSKA (reference sequence). The CDR3 coding sequence is TGCAGTGCTAGCCGCAGAGAAGGCCCCTACAATGAGCAGTTCTTC. The encoded protein is CSASRREGPYNEQFF.

This clonotype was seen just once. The chain couples TRBV20-1 to TRBJ1-2, with no clear D. Germline V gene data show CDR1 as DFQATT and CDR2 as SNEGSKA (reference sequence). The ends were cut back, 2 bases at V and 4 bases at J, with 8 bases in the middle. The CDR3 runs to 12 residues. CDR3 in amino acids: CSARYNSYGYTF. The CDR3 DNA is TGCAGTGCTAGATACAACTCCTATGGCTACACCTTC.

The chain combines TRBV20-1 with TRBJ1-3; 7 bases are shared with TRBD1. The CDR3 contains 14 residues. V trimming: 6 bases; J trimming: 5 bases; junction bases outside the gene matches: 10. The V gene's germline CDR1 is DFQATT and CDR2 SNEGSKA (reference sequence). Here the CDR3 reads CSAGDSRDRNTIYF. CDR3 in DNA: TGCAGTGCGGGGGACAGTCGGGATCGAAACACCATATATTTT.

This clonotype was seen more than once but under ten times. CDR3 in amino acids: CASSISDRVNEQFF. CDR3 in DNA: TGTGCCAGTAGTATCTCGGACAGGGTCAATGAGCAGTTCTTC. The chain is built from TRBV19 and TRBJ2-1; 8 bases agree with TRBD1. The junction had 4 bases not matched to a gene; V was cut back by 3 bases and J by 6 bases. The CDR3 has 14 residues. Germline V gene data show CDR1 as LNHDA and CDR2 as SQIVND (reference sequence). Variable domain in full (rest from reference TRBV19 and TRBJ2-1): DGGITQSPKYLFRKEGQNVTLSCEQNLNHDAMYWYRQDPGQGLRLIYYSQIVNDFQKGDIAEGYSVSREKKESFPLTVTSAQKNPTAFYLCASSISDRVNEQFFGPGTRLTVL.

In regard to this clonotype: The junction and the germline gene differ at one end; a read error may be behind it. This rearrangement joins TRBV11-2 to TRBJ2-5; TRBD1 matches 9 bases. CDR1 and CDR2 (germline): SGHAT, FQNNGV. The CDR3 runs 14 residues. The CDR3 reads CTSSRDRAQETQYF. CDR3 sequence (DNA): TGTACCAGCAGCCGGGACAGGGCCCAAGAGACCCAGTACTTC.

This clonotype was seen a few times. The chain has TRBV7-9 and TRBJ2-4; 7 nucleotides align to TRBD2. The CDR3 runs to 15 residues. CDR1 SEHNR and CDR2 FQNEAQ come from the germline V gene (reference sequence). V lost 5 bases, J lost 3 bases, and 7 bases stayed unmatched. The CDR3 DNA reads as TGTGCCAGCAGCGCCCGGGGCGGGGGCAAAAACATTCAGTACTTC. Its protein is CASSARGGGKNIQYF.